This T cell receptor (beta chain) originates from a study of cytomegalovirus exposure and HLA in healthy donors. Vbeta (60) and Jbeta (13) primers were used in the PCR. Produced via immunoSEQ multiplex PCR; TCRdb's table is partial and in-frame only. Of about 190,000 clones listed, around 77% are singletons. CDR1 is SGHDN and CDR2 is FVKESK in the germline V gene. V lost 4 bases and J lost 15; bases outside the gene matches: 8. The length of the CDR3 is 12 residues. The chain employs TRBV14 and TRBJ2-1; 8 positions agree with TRBD2. Material: PBMCs. This receptor was taken from a woman aged 18-30 years in good health and CMV-seronegative. The CDR3 is CASSLSGGAAFF. The DNA of the CDR3 is TGTGCCAGCAGCCTATCCGGGGGGGCCGCGTTCTTC.